These 22 T cell receptor beta chains share one sample of origin, sequenced in a study of vaccination and CD4 T cells after COVID-19. Antigens of these TCRs are unknown. Treatment meaning: approximately nine-day PBMC culture with coronavirus spike peptide pools or control peptides (ViraFEST assay). Sequence data for DNA of cultured CD4+ T cells were generated by the Oncomine TCR Beta short-read assay. TCRdb recomputed calls from the PCR reads with MiXCR, one row per CDR3 protein. The data contain 7,500 to 10,000 distinct CDR3 sequences, roughly 70% of them singletons. Sequenced sample: CD4+ T cells from blood, cultured in vitro. The receptors originated from a human donor who had recovered from COVID-19.

The chain uses TRBV12-3 or TRBV12-4 and TRBJ2-2; D gene ambiguous. The CDR3 extends over 11 amino acids. Between the trimmed V and J ends, which lost 7 bases and 5 bases, there was a span of 5 bases. The CDR3 loop is CASTRTGELFF. The CDR3, as DNA: TGTGCCAGCACGAGGACCGGGGAGCTGTTTTTT.

The J gene is TRBJ2-3, the V gene TRBV10-1; 8 bases map to TRBD2. The trim removed 8 bases at V and 2 bases at J, leaving 18 bases unmatched. Germline V CDR1 and CDR2: WNHNN, SYGVQD (reference sequence). The CDR3 runs 18 residues. CDR3 loop: CASPRGEESGGLTDTQYF. The CDR3 DNA follows: TGCGCCAGCCCCAGGGGTGAGGAAAGCGGGGGCCTCACAGATACGCAGTATTTT.

This chain connects TRBV12-1 to TRBJ1-2; the table assigns TRBD1, which was not confirmed against the DNA. TRBV12-1 is assigned pseudogene status. There are 13 residues in the CDR3. CDR3 coding DNA: TGTGCCAGCAGCTCGTTCAGGGGGGATGGCTACACCTTC. This codes for CASSSFRGDGYTF.

This clonotype was observed a handful of times. V usage is TRBV20-1 and J usage is TRBJ1-5; possibly TRBD1 for D (6 bases). The CDR3 has 18 residues. V was pared by 3 bases and J by 0 bases, with 21 bases between. Germline CDR1 DFQATT, CDR2 SNEGSKA (reference sequence). The CDR3 is CSARLSEGGGGSNQPQHF. The CDR3, as DNA: TGCAGTGCTAGGCTATCCGAGGGGGGCGGAGGTAGCAATCAGCCCCAGCATTTT.

The chain has TRBV11-3 and TRBJ2-7; 12 positions match TRBD1. The CDR3 runs to 15 residues. Trimming took 5 bases from V and 12 from J; bases not matched to a gene: 14. Germline lookup yields CDR1 SGHNT and CDR2 YENEEA. The CDR3 nucleotides are TGTGCCAGCAGCACCACATCCGGGACAGGGGGCCTTCCGTACTTC. Its translation: CASSTTSGTGGLPYF.

The chain combines TRBV27 with TRBJ2-5, with 7 bases fitting TRBD1. J lost 2 bases, V lost 6 bases, and 9 bases had no gene match. Germline V gene sequence: CDR1 MNHEY, CDR2 SMNVEV (reference sequence). The CDR3 sequence is 15 residues long. CDR3 coding DNA: TGTGCCAGCAGCTCAAAAAACAGGGGTCAAGAGACCCAGTACTTC. Translation gives CASSSKNRGQETQYF.

J is TRBJ2-2 and V is TRBV11-2; D uncertain. V lost 5 bases and J lost 5, with 21 bases in between. CDR3 length: 17 amino acids. Germline CDR1 is SGHAT and CDR2 is FQNNGV. CDR3 residues: CASSASLVVVGTGELFF. CDR3 nucleotide sequence: TGTGCCAGCAGCGCCTCGTTAGTCGTAGTGGGGACCGGGGAGCTGTTTTTT.

The J gene is TRBJ2-7, the V gene TRBV6-1; TRBD2 aligns across 9 bases. The V segment lost 6 bases and the J segment 6 bases; nucleotides outside the gene matches: 9. Germline V lookup: CDR1 MNHNS, CDR2 SASEGT. The CDR3 is made up of 14 amino acids. The CDR3 region is CASREKAGGTEQYF. For the CDR3, the DNA is TGTGCCAGCAGGGAGAAAGCGGGGGGTACCGAGCAGTACTTC.

This clonotype was seen a handful of times. CDR3 nucleotides: TGTGCCAGCAGCGGACATAGTAATTCACCCCTCCACTTT. Amino acid sequence: CASSGHSNSPLHF. The chain employs TRBV6-1 and TRBJ1-6; possibly TRBD1 for D (5 bases). Germline CDR1 is MNHNS and CDR2 is SASEGT. V gave up 6 bases and J gave up 6 bases, with 9 bases separating them. This CDR3 contains 13 residues.

This chain connects TRBV5-4 to TRBJ2-5; 7 bases match TRBD1. This CDR3 is 14 amino acids long. Germline loops: CDR1 SGHNT, CDR2 YYREEE (reference sequence). V gave up 2 bases and J gave up 0 bases; unmatched junction bases: 1. The CDR3 nucleotides are TGTGCCAGCAGCTTCGGACAGGACCAAGAGACCCAGTACTTC. It encodes CASSFGQDQETQYF.

This sequence joins TRBV7-3 and TRBJ1-2; D unresolved. Germline CDR1 and CDR2: SGHTA and FQGTGA. Trimming removed 5 bases at V and 4 bases at J, with 14 bases between. The CDR3 length is 14 residues. The CDR3 sequence: CASSPEGFGYGYTF. In nucleotides, the CDR3 is TGTGCCAGCAGCCCCGAGGGTTTCGGCTATGGCTACACCTTC.

CDR3 sequence reads: CASSLPPGLAGGPGGELFF. The CDR3 nucleotides read TGTGCCAGCAGTTTACCTCCGGGACTAGCGGGGGGGCCTGGCGGGGAGCTGTTTTTT. The chain uses TRBV6-5 and TRBJ2-2; TRBD2 matches at 16 bases. This CDR3 is 19 amino acids long. Looked up from germline, CDR1 is MNHEY and CDR2 is SVGAGI. V shed 4 bases and J 7 bases; nucleotides not matched to a gene: 12.

This chain links TRBV20-1 with TRBJ1-1, with 8 bases fitting TRBD1. The CDR3 is 15 residues long. Germline lookup yields CDR1 DFQATT and CDR2 SNEGSKA (reference sequence). After removal of 3 bases from V and 0 bases from J, the junction contained 6 bases not matched to a gene. In DNA, the CDR3 is TGCAGTGCTAGGAAGCAGGGACAGGTGAACACTGAAGCTTTCTTT. This translates into CSARKQGQVNTEAFF.

The V call is TRBV7-3, the J call TRBJ2-5; 8 bases line up with TRBD1. V dropped 4 bases and J dropped 7; count of bases not matched to a gene: 8. Germline V lookup: CDR1 SGHTA, CDR2 FQGTGA. This CDR3 is 14 amino acids long. The CDR3 coding sequence is TGTGCCAGCAGCTCCGGACAGGGATCGCGGACCCAGTACTTC. Translation: CASSSGQGSRTQYF.

The J gene is TRBJ2-3, the V gene TRBV15, with TRBD2 identical over 8 bases. The CDR3 sequence is 17 residues long. Germline V CDR1 and CDR2: LNHNV, YYDKDF (reference sequence). The ends lost 1 base at V and 0 bases at J; junction bases unmatched: 6. CDR3 loop: CATSRGVAGSSTDTQYF. The DNA of the CDR3 is TGTGCCACCAGCAGAGGTGTAGCGGGGTCTAGCACAGATACGCAGTATTTT.

This clonotype ranks as hyperexpanded. CDR3 sequence: CASSAGANYGYTF. CDR3 sequence (DNA): TGTGCCAGCAGTGCGGGGGCTAACTATGGCTACACCTTC. This sequence joins TRBV6-1 and TRBJ1-2; a possible D gene is TRBD1 (5 bases). V dropped 4 bases and J dropped 0 bases, with 6 bases sitting between them. The CDR3 loop spans 13 amino acids. Per germline, CDR1 MNHNS and CDR2 SASEGT.

The chain has TRBV7-9 and TRBJ1-3, with D possibly matching TRBD1 (5 bases). Germline V lookup: CDR1 SEHNR, CDR2 FQNEAQ (reference sequence). Trimming took 5 bases from V and 2 from J, leaving 10 bases between them. This CDR3 is built from 14 residues. The CDR3 region is CASSLGVAGNTIYF. For the CDR3, the DNA is TGTGCCAGCAGCCTAGGGGTAGCTGGAAACACCATATATTTT.

This chain uses TRBV20-1 with TRBJ1-6; 8 bases agree with TRBD1. The junction had 6 bases not matched to a gene; V was cut back by 2 bases and J by 6 bases. The CDR3 extends over 15 amino acids. Germline-derived CDR1 and CDR2 are DFQATT and SNEGSKA (reference sequence). The CDR3 DNA sequence: TGCAGTGCTAGAACCGGACAGGGACCTAATTCACCCCTCCACTTT. This translates into CSARTGQGPNSPLHF.

This rearrangement joins TRBV7-9 to TRBJ1-1, with 7 bases fitting TRBD1. This CDR3 is built from 15 residues. Germline V gene sequence: CDR1 SEHNR, CDR2 FQNEAQ (reference sequence). The ends lost 5 bases at V and 6 bases at J; junction bases unmatched: 12. This CDR3 reads CASSMGQPGEAEAFF. The CDR3 DNA is TGTGCCAGCAGCATGGGACAGCCGGGGGAGGCTGAAGCTTTCTTT. The whole variable domain, remainder taken from reference TRBV7-9 and TRBJ1-1, is DTGVSQNPRHKITKRGQNVTFRCDPISEHNRLYWYRQTLGQGPEFLTYFQNEAQLEKSRLLSDRFSAERPKGSFSTLEIQRTEQGDSAMYLCASSMGQPGEAEAFFGQGTRLTVV.

This rearrangement joins TRBV25-1 to TRBJ1-1; D gene unclear. Germline V gene sequence: CDR1 MGHDK, CDR2 SYGVNS. The CDR3 sequence is 13 residues long. V gave up 4 bases and J gave up 2 bases, with 8 bases separating them. The chain's CDR3 is CASSGPFNTEAFF. CDR3 nucleotide sequence: TGTGCCAGCAGTGGCCCCTTTAACACTGAAGCTTTCTTT.

This chain connects TRBV27 to TRBJ1-5; D uncertain. The length of the CDR3 is 16 residues. V lost 4 bases to trimming and J lost 0 bases, with 13 bases between them. Per the germline V gene, CDR1 is MNHEY and CDR2 is SMNVEV (reference sequence). The CDR3 DNA reads TGTGCCAGCAGTTCCCGACGGACCTATAGCAATCAGCCCCAGCATTTT. This gives the protein CASSSRRTYSNQPQHF.

The rearrangement uses TRBV6-1 and TRBJ2-7; possibly TRBD1 or TRBD2 for D (6 bases each). CDR1 and CDR2 from the germline V gene are MNHNS and SASEGT. Trimming pared 3 bases from V and 4 bases from J, leaving 19 bases between. The CDR3 is 16 amino acids. As DNA, the CDR3 is TGTGCCAGCAGTGATAGGAGGGGGACACTAGAGTACGAGCAGTACTTC. Translation gives CASSDRRGTLEYEQYF.